These 31 T cell receptor beta chains originate from one sample sequenced in a study of blood T cell repertoires in COVID-19. TCRdb's table, derived via immunoSEQ multiplex PCR, lists solely in-frame clones and lacks some. The table lists approximately 150,000 clones, around four fifths of them singletons. The material sequenced was peripheral blood. The receptors stem from a woman aged 80 or over with acute or convalescent COVID-19.

This clone appeared a single time. The J gene is TRBJ2-7, the V gene TRBV29-1; 9 bases fit TRBD2. With 4 bases clipped from V and 2 bases from J, the junction kept 6 bases outside the gene matches. This CDR3 contains 14 residues. CDR1 and CDR2 (germline): SQVTM, ANQGSEA. The CDR3 coding sequence is TGCAGCGTTGCTTATAGCGGGGGAACCTACGAGCAGTACTTC. Translation: CSVAYSGGTYEQYF.

J is TRBJ2-7 and V is TRBV27; unclear D gene. Per the germline V gene, CDR1 is MNHEY and CDR2 is SMNVEV (reference sequence). The CDR3 is 13 residues long. Trimming took off 6 bases at V and 1 base at J, with 10 bases between the two ends. The DNA of the CDR3 is TGTGCCAGCAGCAAGCTTGGTTCCTACGAGCAGTACTTC. Protein product: CASSKLGSYEQYF.

As concerns this clone: This sample also contains other DNA sequences that code for the same CDR3. V usage is TRBV6-5 and J usage is TRBJ2-2, with a weak D call TRBD1 (5 bases). Germline V gene lookup returns CDR1 MNHEY and CDR2 SVGAGI. Trimming removed 6 bases at V and 1 base at J, with 9 bases between. The CDR3 has 14 amino acids. CDR3 coding DNA: TGTGCCAGCAGGCGCACAGGGAACACCGGGGAGCTGTTTTTT. This gives the protein CASRRTGNTGELFF.

V gene TRBV6-2 or TRBV6-3 combines with J gene TRBJ2-5, with TRBD2 matching 10 bases. J was trimmed by 7 bases and V by 2 bases; bases with no gene match: 13. The CDR3 runs 17 residues. Germline V CDR1 and CDR2: MNHEY, SVGEGT. DNA of the CDR3: TGTGCCAGCAGTTACCCGCCCTGGAGCGGGGGGGCCATGACCCAGTACTTC. Translated: CASSYPPWSGGAMTQYF.

CDR3 nucleotide sequence: TGTGCCAGCAGCTTAGCCCCCGCAACTAATGAAAAACTGTTTTTT. Translated, it gives CASSLAPATNEKLFF. The chain employs TRBV11-2 and TRBJ1-4; D gene unclear. Trimming pared 1 base from V and 0 bases from J, leaving 6 bases between. Germline assignment: CDR1 SGHAT and CDR2 FQNNGV. The CDR3 consists of 15 residues.

This chain connects TRBV5-1 to TRBJ2-4; 8 positions agree with TRBD1. The V and J ends lost 4 bases and 0 bases, in that order; junction bases with no gene match: 9. The germline V gene has CDR1 SGHRS and CDR2 YFSETQ. The length of the CDR3 is 17 residues. The CDR3 spells CASSQFTGGLAKNIQYF. CDR3 nucleotide sequence: TGCGCCAGCAGCCAATTCACAGGGGGGCTAGCCAAAAACATTCAGTACTTC.

V gene TRBV6-5 combines with J gene TRBJ1-5; 7 bases align to TRBD1. There are 15 residues in the CDR3. Germline CDR1 and CDR2: MNHEY and SVGAGI. Trimming took 6 bases from V and 1 from J; bases not matched to a gene: 6. In DNA, the CDR3 is TGTGCCAGCAGCAGGACAGGCAACAGCAATCAGCCCCAGCATTTT. Amino acid sequence: CASSRTGNSNQPQHF.

This clone was detected only once. This sequence joins TRBV29-1 and TRBJ1-4; weak D call: TRBD1 (6 bases). Between the trimmed V and J ends, which lost 4 bases and 7 bases, there was a span of 16 bases. The germline CDR1 and CDR2 sequences are SQVTM and ANQGSEA. The CDR3 loop spans 14 amino acids. The CDR3 DNA reads TGCAGCGTTGGAGTAGGGGGATTAAGTGAAAAACTGTTTTTT. Translating it yields CSVGVGGLSEKLFF.

V gene TRBV2 combines with J gene TRBJ2-7; 8 bases are a match to TRBD1. CDR3 length: 15 residues. J gave up 2 bases and V 3 bases, and 6 bases lay outside the gene matches. The germline V gene encodes CDR1 SNHLY and CDR2 FYNNEI. The CDR3 here is CASSDKGTGAYEQYF. CDR3 coding DNA: TGTGCCAGCAGTGATAAAGGGACAGGAGCCTACGAGCAGTACTTC.

This rearrangement joins TRBV6-2 or TRBV6-3 to TRBJ2-7, with unresolved D. V was cut by 2 bases and J by 2 bases, with 19 bases left in between. The length of the CDR3 is 17 residues. From germline, CDR1 is MNHEY and CDR2 SVGEGT. The CDR3 region is CASSYVERKIMAYEQYF. The CDR3 region has the DNA TGTGCCAGCAGTTACGTCGAGAGGAAAATAATGGCCTACGAGCAGTACTTC.

In this sample, this clone turned up a few times. This sequence joins TRBV4-2 and TRBJ2-2, with D maybe TRBD1 (5 bases). Trimming left V 0 bases short and J 2 bases short, with 19 bases between. Germline V gene data show CDR1 as LGHNA and CDR2 as YNFKEQ. The CDR3 runs 19 residues. The CDR3 is CASSQDEVQGLGNTGELFF. DNA of the CDR3: TGTGCCAGCAGCCAAGATGAGGTTCAGGGCCTCGGAAACACCGGGGAGCTGTTTTTT.

The V call is TRBV10-3, the J call TRBJ2-3; 8 positions match TRBD2. The germline CDR1 and CDR2 sequences are ENHRY and SYGVKD. The CDR3 contains 15 residues. V was pared by 5 bases and J by 0 bases, with 4 bases of the junction left unmatched. CDR3 sequence: CAISQSSGSTDTQYF. CDR3 bases: TGTGCCATCAGTCAATCTAGCGGGAGCACAGATACGCAGTATTTT.

The genes are TRBV28 and TRBJ1-4; TRBD1 is a possible D gene (5 bases). V was cut by 7 bases and J by 8 bases, with 20 bases left in between. CDR3 length: 15 amino acids. Germline-derived CDR1 and CDR2 are MDHEN and SYDVKM. As DNA, the CDR3 is TGTGCCAGCAACCAGGCAACTTCTAAGGGGGAAAAACTGTTTTTT. Its protein product is CASNQATSKGEKLFF.

V is TRBV9 and J is TRBJ1-2, with TRBD1 matching over 9 bases. The CDR3 covers 14 residues. In germline, CDR1 is SGDLS, CDR2 YYNGEE. The V segment lost 3 bases and the J segment 4 bases; nucleotides outside the gene matches: 4. The CDR3, as DNA: TGTGCCAGCAGCGCCACAGGGGGCTTCTATGGCTACACCTTC. Translation: CASSATGGFYGYTF.

This chain links TRBV5-5 with TRBJ2-1; 8 bases are shared with TRBD1. This CDR3 region has 15 residues. CDR1 and CDR2 (germline): SGHKS, YYEKEE (reference sequence). The trim removed 5 bases at V and 5 bases at J, leaving 9 bases unmatched. The CDR3 DNA sequence: TGTGCCAGCAGTCCCCCCCCGACAGGGGACAATGAGCAGTTCTTC. Translated: CASSPPPTGDNEQFF.

The table lists this clone with a few counts. The chain combines TRBV20-1 with TRBJ1-1; TRBD1 aligns across 8 bases. CDR1 DFQATT and CDR2 SNEGSKA come from the germline V gene (reference sequence). The CDR3 consists of 15 residues. V was clipped by 3 bases and J by 0 bases; unmatched bases: 6. The CDR3 DNA sequence: TGCAGTGCTAGTAACAGGGGGAGACTGAACACTGAAGCTTTCTTT. Its protein product is CSASNRGRLNTEAFF.

The rearrangement links TRBV3-1 (or the pseudogene TRBV3-2) to TRBJ1-6; 8 bases align to TRBD1. The trim removed 0 bases at V and 10 bases at J, leaving 8 bases unmatched. The CDR3 length is 16 residues. The V gene's germline CDR1 is LGHDT and CDR2 YNNKEL (reference sequence). CDR3 residues: CASSQDRSGGSSPLHF. The CDR3 DNA reads TGTGCCAGCAGCCAAGATCGGTCAGGGGGCAGCTCACCCCTCCACTTT.

The chain carries TRBV27 and TRBJ1-1; the D is unclear. The V end was cut by 6 bases, the J end by 1 base, with 9 bases between. Germline values: CDR1 MNHEY, CDR2 SMNVEV (reference sequence). The CDR3 consists of 13 residues. The CDR3 sequence is CASRYWANTEAFF. In DNA form, the CDR3 reads TGTGCCAGCAGGTACTGGGCGAACACTGAAGCTTTCTTT.

The chain joins TRBV24-1 to TRBJ2-1; possibly TRBD1 for D (5 bases). The CDR3 is made up of 14 amino acids. V was clipped by 1 base and J by 6 bases, with 9 bases between them. CDR1 is KGHDR and CDR2 is SFDVKD in the germline V gene. The DNA for the CDR3 is TGTGCCACCAGTGATTTTGGCAGGGTCAATGAGCAGTTCTTC. Translated: CATSDFGRVNEQFF.

The table lists this clone with a few counts. The V call is TRBV14, the J call TRBJ2-7; a possible D gene is TRBD1 (5 bases). This CDR3 is 16 amino acids long. V was clipped by 0 bases and J by 2 bases, with 14 bases between them. The V gene's germline CDR1 is SGHDN and CDR2 FVKESK. The chain's CDR3 is CASSQDSFSRAYEQYF. The CDR3 DNA is TGTGCCAGCAGCCAAGATTCTTTCTCCAGGGCCTACGAGCAGTACTTC.

V usage is TRBV19 and J usage is TRBJ1-6; a weak D match, TRBD1 (5 bases). CDR3 length: 13 residues. Germline CDR1 and CDR2: LNHDA and SQIVND (reference sequence). With 6 bases removed from V and 6 bases from J, the gap between germline ends came to 9 bases. CDR3 amino acids: CASRAGLNSPLHF. CDR3 in DNA: TGTGCCAGTAGGGCAGGGCTTAATTCACCCCTCCACTTT.

The chain combines TRBV5-5 with TRBJ2-7, with D tentatively TRBD1 (7 bases). Between the trimmed V and J ends, which lost 4 bases and 2 bases, there was a span of 16 bases. This CDR3 contains 15 residues. The germline CDR1 and CDR2 sequences are SGHKS and YYEKEE (reference sequence). The CDR3 coding sequence is TGTGCCAGCAGCCTCCGGGGGACAGAGACCTACGAGCAGTACTTC. It yields the protein CASSLRGTETYEQYF. Full variable domain (rest looked up from reference TRBV5-5 and TRBJ2-7): DAGVTQSPTHLIKTRGQQVTLRCSPISGHKSVSWYQQVLGQGPQFIFQYYEKEERGRGNFPDRFSARQFPNYSSELNVNALLLGDSALYLCASSLRGTETYEQYFGPGTRLTVT.

The CDR3 protein is CASSSNGGWGDRPDTQYF. CDR3 coding DNA: TGTGCCAGCAGTTCAAATGGGGGGTGGGGCGATCGGCCAGATACGCAGTATTTT. The chain has TRBV28 and TRBJ2-3; D might be TRBD2 (6 bases). Germline V gives CDR1 MDHEN, CDR2 SYDVKM. The CDR3 extends over 18 amino acids. Trimming cost V 4 bases and J 4 bases, with 24 bases left between them.

This clone was detected once. The same CDR3 also results from other DNA sequences found in this sample. The chain combines TRBV29-1 with TRBJ1-1, with TRBD1 identical over 7 bases. CDR3 length: 12 amino acids. The germline CDR1 and CDR2 sequences are SQVTM and ANQGSEA. V shed 6 bases, J shed 5 bases, and the junction held 6 bases outside the gene matches. The CDR3 sequence is CSVRQGNTEAFF. CDR3 bases: TGCAGCGTCCGACAGGGTAATACTGAAGCTTTCTTT. Together with reference TRBV29-1 and TRBJ1-1, the CDR3 gives the full variable domain: SAVISQKPSRDICQRGTSLTIQCQVDSQVTMMFWYRQQPGQSLTLIATANQGSEATYESGFVIDKFPISRPNLTFSTLTVSNMSPEDSSIYLCSVRQGNTEAFFGQGTRLTVV.

The chain links TRBV3-1 (or the pseudogene TRBV3-2) to TRBJ2-4, with TRBD2 identical over 7 bases. This CDR3 spans 14 amino acids. The germline gives CDR1 LGHDT, CDR2 YNNKEL (reference sequence). With V trimmed by 4 bases and J by 14 bases, 14 bases remained unmatched. The CDR3 region has the DNA TGTGCCAGCAGCCTCAAGGATGCAGCGGGGCAGAAGTACTTC. As protein: CASSLKDAAGQKYF.

Only one count was recorded for this clone. The chain carries TRBV19 and TRBJ1-3, with a tentative D call TRBD1 (5 bases). CDR3 length: 16 residues. Germline CDR1 LNHDA, CDR2 SQIVND (reference sequence). The V end lost 2 bases, the J end lost 0 bases, and 11 bases lay between the germline ends. The CDR3 spells CASSILPDSSGNTIYF. The CDR3 DNA reads TGTGCCAGTAGTATACTGCCCGACAGCTCTGGAAACACCATATATTTT.

The rearrangement uses TRBV19 and TRBJ1-1, with a weak D call TRBD1 (6 bases). Trimming left V 4 bases short and J 8 bases short, with 14 bases between. CDR1 is LNHDA and CDR2 is SQIVND in the germline V gene (reference sequence). The CDR3 runs to 13 residues. In nucleotides, the CDR3 is TGTGCCAGTAGTAGATCCCTGGACAGAGAAGCTTTCTTT. Residues: CASSRSLDREAFF.

The chain links TRBV19 to TRBJ2-5; 8 positions match TRBD1. CDR3 size: 14 residues. Looked up from germline, CDR1 is LNHDA and CDR2 is SQIVND (reference sequence). The V gene end was trimmed by 6 bases and the J gene end by 5 bases; junction bases not matched to a gene: 8. The CDR3 region has the DNA TGTGCCAGTAGCGCGGGACAGGCGGGGGAGACCCAGTACTTC. The encoded protein is CASSAGQAGETQYF.

This clone was observed a single time. The rearrangement links TRBV7-9 to TRBJ1-1, with TRBD1 matching over 9 bases. The CDR3 contains 18 residues. The junction had 19 bases not matched to a gene; V was cut back by 5 bases and J by 6 bases. The germline gives CDR1 SEHNR, CDR2 FQNEAQ (reference sequence). DNA for the CDR3: TGTGCCAGCAGCCTCCAAGGCCGGGACAGGGTAAAAGGCGCTGAAGCTTTCTTT. It yields the protein CASSLQGRDRVKGAEAFF.

The chain is built from TRBV19 and TRBJ1-2; D might be TRBD1 (6 bases). The length of the CDR3 is 14 residues. V lost 7 bases and J 5 bases, leaving 17 bases between the germline ends. From germline, CDR1 is LNHDA and CDR2 SQIVND (reference sequence). Here the CDR3 reads CASTRNREGYGYTF. The CDR3 nucleotides are TGTGCCAGTACACGGAACAGGGAAGGGTATGGCTACACCTTC.

The V and J genes are TRBV7-2 and TRBJ1-2, with D tentatively TRBD1 (5 bases). Germline CDR1 is SGHTA and CDR2 is FQGNSA. Trimming cost V 5 bases and J 4 bases, with 14 bases left between them. The CDR3 is 14 residues long. The CDR3 DNA follows: TGTGCCAGCAGCCTCCAAGCAGGGCCCTATGGCTACACCTTC. Translating gives CASSLQAGPYGYTF.